This T cell receptor beta chain originates from a study of OX40 agonist ivuxolimab in advanced cancers. Across the study: Treatment of patients was with ivuxolimab, an agonistic anti-OX40 (CD134) antibody.

Study-wide results and limits: At 0.1 to 3.0 mg/kg and by week 6, CD4+ and CD8+ T cells in the blood had expanded clonally.

The germline V gene encodes CDR1 KGHSH and CDR2 LQKENI. The CDR3 runs to 14 residues. The V end lost 6 bases, the J end lost 0 bases, and 9 bases lay between the germline ends. Profiling relied on immunoSEQ multiplex PCR, and the TCRdb table lists in-frame clones only, not all of them. The table has over 75,000 clones, around 90% seen once. This clone was counted only a few times. Its specificity is unknown. It was autoimmune disease history or systemic immunosuppression that excluded patients. The specimen comprised CD4+ or CD8+ T cells sorted from blood, sampled in a trial of the OX40 agonist ivuxolimab. The rearrangement uses TRBV18 and TRBJ1-5; weak D call: TRBD1 (5 bases). This clonotype was obtained from an adult with an advanced solid tumor such as melanoma, head and neck, liver or kidney cancer. As DNA, the CDR3 is TGTGCCAGCTCGGTGGACATTAGCAATCAGCCCCAGCATTTT. Translating gives CASSVDISNQPQHF.